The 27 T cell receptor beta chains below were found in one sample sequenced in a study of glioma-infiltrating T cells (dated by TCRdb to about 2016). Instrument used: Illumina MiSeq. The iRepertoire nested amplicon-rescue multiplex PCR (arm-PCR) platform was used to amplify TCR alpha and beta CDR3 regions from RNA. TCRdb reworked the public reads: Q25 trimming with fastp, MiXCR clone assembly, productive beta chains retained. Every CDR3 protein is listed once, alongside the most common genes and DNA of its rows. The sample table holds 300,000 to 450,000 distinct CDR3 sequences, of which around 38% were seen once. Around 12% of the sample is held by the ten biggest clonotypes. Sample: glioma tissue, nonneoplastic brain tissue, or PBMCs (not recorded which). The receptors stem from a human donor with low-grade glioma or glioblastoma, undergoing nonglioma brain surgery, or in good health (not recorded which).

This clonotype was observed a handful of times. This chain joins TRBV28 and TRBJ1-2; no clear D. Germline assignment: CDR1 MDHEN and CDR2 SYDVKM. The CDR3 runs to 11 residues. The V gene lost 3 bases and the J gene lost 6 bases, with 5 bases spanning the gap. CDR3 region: CASSFWDGYTF. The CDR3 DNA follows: TGTGCCAGCAGTTTTTGGGATGGCTACACCTTC.

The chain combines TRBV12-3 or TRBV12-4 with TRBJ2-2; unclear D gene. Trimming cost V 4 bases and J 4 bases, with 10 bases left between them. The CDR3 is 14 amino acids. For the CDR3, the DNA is TGTGCCAGCAGTTATACAGTGGGCACCGGGGAGCTGTTTTTT. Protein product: CASSYTVGTGELFF.

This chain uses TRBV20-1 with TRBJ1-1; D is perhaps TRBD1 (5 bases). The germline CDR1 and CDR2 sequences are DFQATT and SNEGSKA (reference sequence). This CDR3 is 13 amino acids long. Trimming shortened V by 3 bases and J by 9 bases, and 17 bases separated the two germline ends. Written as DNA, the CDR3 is TGCAGTGCTAGTACGGGGGTGCGGACTAAAGCTTTCTTT. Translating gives CSASTGVRTKAFF.

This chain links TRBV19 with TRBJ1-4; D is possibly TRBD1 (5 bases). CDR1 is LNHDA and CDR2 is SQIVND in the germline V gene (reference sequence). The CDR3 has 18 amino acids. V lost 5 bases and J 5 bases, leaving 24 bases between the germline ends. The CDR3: CASSSSPTARHLNEKLFF. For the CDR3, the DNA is TGTGCCAGTAGTTCCTCCCCGACAGCTCGGCACCTAAATGAAAAACTGTTTTTT.

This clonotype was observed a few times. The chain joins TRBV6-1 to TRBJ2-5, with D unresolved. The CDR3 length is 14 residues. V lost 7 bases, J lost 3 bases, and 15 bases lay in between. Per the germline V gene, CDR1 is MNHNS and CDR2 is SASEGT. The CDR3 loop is CASTLRGTKETQYF. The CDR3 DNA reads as TGTGCCAGCACCCTAAGAGGAACCAAAGAGACCCAGTACTTC.

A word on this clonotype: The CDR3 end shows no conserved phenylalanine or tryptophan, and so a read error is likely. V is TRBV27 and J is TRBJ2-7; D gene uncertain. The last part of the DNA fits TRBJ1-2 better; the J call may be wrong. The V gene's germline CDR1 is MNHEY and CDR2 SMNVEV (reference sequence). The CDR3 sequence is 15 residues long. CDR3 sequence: CASSPLGRPNYGYTI. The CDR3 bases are TGTGCCAGCAGTCCCCTTGGACGCCCGAACTATGGCTACACCATC.

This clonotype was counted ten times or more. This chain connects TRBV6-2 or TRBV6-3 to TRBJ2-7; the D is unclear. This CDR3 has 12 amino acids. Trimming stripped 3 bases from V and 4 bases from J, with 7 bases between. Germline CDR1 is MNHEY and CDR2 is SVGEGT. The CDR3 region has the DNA TGTGCCAGCAGTTATTGGGGTTACGAGCAGTACTTC. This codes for CASSYWGYEQYF.

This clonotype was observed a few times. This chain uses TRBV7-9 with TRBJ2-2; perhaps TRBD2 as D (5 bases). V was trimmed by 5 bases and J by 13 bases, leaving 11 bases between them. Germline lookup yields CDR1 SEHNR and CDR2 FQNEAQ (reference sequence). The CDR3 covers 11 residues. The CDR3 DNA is TGTGCCAGCAGCCCAGGAGAGGGGCTGTTTTTT. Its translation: CASSPGEGLFF. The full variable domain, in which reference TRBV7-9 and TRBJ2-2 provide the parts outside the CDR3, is DTGVSQNPRHKITKRGQNVTFRCDPISEHNRLYWYRQTLGQGPEFLTYFQNEAQLEKSRLLSDRFSAERPKGSFSTLEIQRTEQGDSAMYLCASSPGEGLFFGEGSRLTVL.

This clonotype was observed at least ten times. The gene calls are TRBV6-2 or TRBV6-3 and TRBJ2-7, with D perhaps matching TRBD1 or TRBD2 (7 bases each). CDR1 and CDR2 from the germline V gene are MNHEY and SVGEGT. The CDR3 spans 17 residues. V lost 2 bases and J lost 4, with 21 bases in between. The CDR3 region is CASSYTLRDSGVYEQYF. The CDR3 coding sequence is TGTGCCAGCAGTTACACTCTCCGGGACAGCGGGGTTTACGAGCAGTACTTC.

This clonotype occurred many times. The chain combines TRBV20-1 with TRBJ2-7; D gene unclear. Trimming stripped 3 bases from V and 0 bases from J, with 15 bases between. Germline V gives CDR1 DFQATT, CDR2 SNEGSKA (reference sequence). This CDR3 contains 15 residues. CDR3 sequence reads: CSASRAEKPSYEQYF. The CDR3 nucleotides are TGCAGTGCTAGTCGGGCAGAAAAACCCTCCTACGAGCAGTACTTC.

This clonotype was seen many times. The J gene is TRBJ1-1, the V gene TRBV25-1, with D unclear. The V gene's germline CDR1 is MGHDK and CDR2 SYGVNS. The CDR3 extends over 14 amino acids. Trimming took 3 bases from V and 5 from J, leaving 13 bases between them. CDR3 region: CASSDGSSRTEAFF. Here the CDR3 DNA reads TGTGCCAGCAGTGACGGCAGTAGCAGGACTGAAGCTTTCTTT.

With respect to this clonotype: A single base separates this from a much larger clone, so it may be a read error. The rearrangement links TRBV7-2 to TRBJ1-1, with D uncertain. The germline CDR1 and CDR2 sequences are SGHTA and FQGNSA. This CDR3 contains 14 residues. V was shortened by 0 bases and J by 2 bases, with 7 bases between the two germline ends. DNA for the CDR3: TGTGCCAGCAGCTTAGCCGGTTGCAACACTGAAGCTTTCTTT. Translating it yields CASSLAGCNTEAFF.

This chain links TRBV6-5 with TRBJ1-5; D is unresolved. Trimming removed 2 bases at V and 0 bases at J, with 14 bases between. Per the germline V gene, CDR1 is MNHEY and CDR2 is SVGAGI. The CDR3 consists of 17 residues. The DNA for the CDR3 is TGTGCCAGCAGTTACCGACTGACGGCTTATAGCAATCAGCCCCAGCATTTT. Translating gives CASSYRLTAYSNQPQHF.

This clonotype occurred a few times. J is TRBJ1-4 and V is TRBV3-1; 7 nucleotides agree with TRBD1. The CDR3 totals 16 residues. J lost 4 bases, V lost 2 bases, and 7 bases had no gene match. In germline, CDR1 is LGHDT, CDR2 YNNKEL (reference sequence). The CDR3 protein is CASSQRGTANNEKLFF. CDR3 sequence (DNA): TGTGCCAGCAGCCAACGTGGGACAGCCAATAATGAAAAACTGTTTTTT.

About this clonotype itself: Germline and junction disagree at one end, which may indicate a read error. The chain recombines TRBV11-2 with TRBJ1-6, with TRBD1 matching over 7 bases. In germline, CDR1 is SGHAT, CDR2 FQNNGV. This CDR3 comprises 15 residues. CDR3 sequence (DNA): TGTGCTAGCAGACCATCGACAGGGATGAATTCACCCCTCCGCTTT. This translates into CASRPSTGMNSPLRF.

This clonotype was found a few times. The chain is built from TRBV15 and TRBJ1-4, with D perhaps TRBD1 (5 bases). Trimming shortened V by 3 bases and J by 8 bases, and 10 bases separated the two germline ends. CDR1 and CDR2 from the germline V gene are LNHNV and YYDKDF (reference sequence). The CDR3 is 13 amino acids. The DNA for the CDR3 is TGTGCCACCAGCAGCCCAGGGTGGGAAAAACTGTTTTTT. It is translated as CATSSPGWEKLFF.

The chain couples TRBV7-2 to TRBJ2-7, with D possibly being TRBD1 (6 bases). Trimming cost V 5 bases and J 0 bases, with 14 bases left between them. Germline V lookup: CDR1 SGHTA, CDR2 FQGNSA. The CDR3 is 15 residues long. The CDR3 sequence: CASSPQGFFSYEQYF. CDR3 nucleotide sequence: TGTGCCAGCAGCCCGCAGGGGTTCTTCTCCTACGAGCAGTACTTC.

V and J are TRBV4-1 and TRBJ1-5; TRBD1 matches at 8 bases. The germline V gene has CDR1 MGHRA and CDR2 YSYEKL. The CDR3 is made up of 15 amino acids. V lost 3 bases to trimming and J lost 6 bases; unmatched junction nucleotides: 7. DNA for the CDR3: TGCGCCAGCAGCCACCCAGGACAGGGAAGTCAGCCCCAGCATTTT. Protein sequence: CASSHPGQGSQPQHF.

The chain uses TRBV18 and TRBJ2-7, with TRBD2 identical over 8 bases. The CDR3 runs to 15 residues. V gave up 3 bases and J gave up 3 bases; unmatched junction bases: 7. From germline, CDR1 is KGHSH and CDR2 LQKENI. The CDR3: CASSPLTSVYYEQYF. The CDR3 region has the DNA TGTGCCAGCTCACCCTTGACTAGCGTCTACTACGAGCAGTACTTC.

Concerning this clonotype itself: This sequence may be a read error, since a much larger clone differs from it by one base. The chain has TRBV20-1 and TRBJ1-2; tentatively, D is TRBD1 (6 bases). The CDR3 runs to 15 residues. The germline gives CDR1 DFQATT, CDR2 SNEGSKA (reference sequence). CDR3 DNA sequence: TGCAGTGCTAAAGAGTGGGGGCAGGTGGAGTATCGCTACCCCTTC. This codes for CSAKEWGQVEYRYPF.

CDR3 DNA sequence: TGTGCCAGCAGCCAAGTCCGAGCTCCCGGCCGGGGAGGGCAGTACTTC. Translating gives CASSQVRAPGRGGQYF. This chain joins TRBV3-1 and TRBJ2-7, with D maybe TRBD2 (6 bases). The CDR3 totals 16 residues. The V gene lost 1 base and the J gene lost 9 bases, with 22 bases spanning the gap. The germline CDR1 and CDR2 sequences are LGHDT and YNNKEL (reference sequence).

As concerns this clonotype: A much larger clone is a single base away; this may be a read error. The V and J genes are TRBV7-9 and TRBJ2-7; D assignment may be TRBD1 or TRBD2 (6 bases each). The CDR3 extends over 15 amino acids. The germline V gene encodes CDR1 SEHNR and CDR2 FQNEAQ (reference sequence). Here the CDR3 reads CACSTRTRGAYEQYF. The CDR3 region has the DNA TGTGCCTGCAGCACCCGGACGAGGGGGGCCTACGAGCAGTACTTC.

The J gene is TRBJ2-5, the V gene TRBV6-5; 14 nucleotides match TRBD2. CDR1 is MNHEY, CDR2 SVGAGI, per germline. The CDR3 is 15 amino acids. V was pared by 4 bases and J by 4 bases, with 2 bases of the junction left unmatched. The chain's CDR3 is CASSSGTSGGETQYF. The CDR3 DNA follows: TGTGCCAGCAGTTCCGGGACTAGCGGGGGAGAGACCCAGTACTTC.

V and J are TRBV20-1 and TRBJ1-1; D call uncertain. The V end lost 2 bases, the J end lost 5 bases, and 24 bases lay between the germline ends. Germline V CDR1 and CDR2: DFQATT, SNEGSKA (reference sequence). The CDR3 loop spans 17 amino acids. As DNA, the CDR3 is TGCAGTGCTAGAATGACGGAAGTCTTGAGGAGGGAAACTGAAGCTTTCTTT. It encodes CSARMTEVLRRETEAFF.

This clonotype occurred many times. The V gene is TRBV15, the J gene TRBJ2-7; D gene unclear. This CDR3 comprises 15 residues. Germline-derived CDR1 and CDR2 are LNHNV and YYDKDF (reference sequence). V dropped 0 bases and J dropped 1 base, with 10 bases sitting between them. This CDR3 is CATSRDNGRSYEQYF. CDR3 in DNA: TGTGCCACCAGCAGAGATAATGGTCGATCCTACGAGCAGTACTTC.

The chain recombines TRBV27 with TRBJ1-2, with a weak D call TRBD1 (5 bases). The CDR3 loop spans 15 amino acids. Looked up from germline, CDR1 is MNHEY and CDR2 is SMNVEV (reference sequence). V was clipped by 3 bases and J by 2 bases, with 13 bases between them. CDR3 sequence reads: CASSLSMGGNYGYTF. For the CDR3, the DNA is TGTGCCAGCAGTTTGTCTATGGGGGGAAACTATGGCTACACCTTC.

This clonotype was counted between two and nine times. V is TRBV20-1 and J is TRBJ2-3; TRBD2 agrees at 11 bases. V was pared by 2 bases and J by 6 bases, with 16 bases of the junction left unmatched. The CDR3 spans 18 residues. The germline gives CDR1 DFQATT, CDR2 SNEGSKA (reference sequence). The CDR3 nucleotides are TGCAGTGCTAGATCGGAACCGGGACTAGCGGCACCCCCGGATACGCAGTATTTT. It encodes CSARSEPGLAAPPDTQYF.